The sequence of this TCR beta chain was determined in a study of blood T cell repertoires in COVID-19. About the study: Acute-phase and convalescent COVID-19 samples originated in the United States, Italy and Spain. T cells, B-cell-depleted T cells, or PBMCs supplied cDNA or gDNA.

Original processing methods: Using reference gene primer amplification, nucleated cell counts were estimated. Clones were read by immunoSEQ multiplex PCR, and TCRdb kept only the in-frame ones, dropping some. V, J and clone size are those of that table, while D and trimming were read from the DNA. The sample contains over 90,000 clones, 84% of which appear only once. Germline assignment: CDR1 SQVTM and CDR2 ANQGSEA. V lost 6 bases and J 2 bases, leaving 18 bases between the germline ends. This CDR3 contains 15 residues. The TCR comes from a man in his forties with active or convalescent COVID-19. The chain recombines TRBV29-1 with TRBJ2-3; D gene ambiguous. The specimen was peripheral blood. The CDR3 reads CSVALMESNTDTQYF. The CDR3 DNA follows: TGCAGCGTAGCCCTCATGGAGTCTAACACAGATACGCAGTATTTT.